Below, one T cell receptor (beta chain) is given with its context. Antigen unknown. The V end lost 5 bases, the J end lost 1 base, and 8 bases lay between the germline ends. The CDR3 has 13 residues. CDR1 LNHDA and CDR2 SQIVND come from the germline V gene (reference sequence). TCRdb keeps only in-frame clones here, not all; method: immunoSEQ multiplex PCR. The data show about 100,000 clones, more than 85% seen once. The sample is drawn from a study of graft-versus-host responses after intestinal transplantation. Turning to the study itself: Recipients uniformly received anti-thymocyte globulin induction, followed by tacrolimus and steroids for around 3 years. Study-level findings and limits: Graft-versus-host to host-versus-graft clonal ratios in allografts were high in patients with graft-donor T cell macrochimerism.

The receptor was derived from a human donor who was the organ donor for an intestinal transplant. The gene calls are TRBV19 and TRBJ1-1, with D maybe TRBD1 (6 bases). The material was unstimulated CD4+ T cells sorted from spleen or lymph node cells, obtained before transplant. The CDR3 bases are TGTGCCAGTAGTCAGGGGACGAACACTGAAGCTTTCTTT. It is translated as CASSQGTNTEAFF.